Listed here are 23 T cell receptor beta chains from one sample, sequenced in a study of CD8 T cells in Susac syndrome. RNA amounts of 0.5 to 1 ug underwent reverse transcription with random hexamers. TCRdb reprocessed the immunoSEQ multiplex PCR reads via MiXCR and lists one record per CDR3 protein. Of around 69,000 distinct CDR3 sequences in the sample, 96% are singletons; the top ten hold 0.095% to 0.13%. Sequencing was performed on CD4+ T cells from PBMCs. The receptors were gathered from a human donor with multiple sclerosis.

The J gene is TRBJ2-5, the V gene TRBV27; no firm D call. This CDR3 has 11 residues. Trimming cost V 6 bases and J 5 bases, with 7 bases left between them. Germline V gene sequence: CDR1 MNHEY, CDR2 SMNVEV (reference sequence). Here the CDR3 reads CASRGFETQYF. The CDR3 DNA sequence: TGTGCCAGCAGGGGGTTTGAGACCCAGTACTTC.

CDR3 coding DNA: TGCAGTGCTAGAGGGACATATGGCTACACCTTC. Translated: CSARGTYGYTF. J is TRBJ1-2 and V is TRBV20-1; D may be TRBD1 (5 bases). CDR1 is DFQATT, CDR2 SNEGSKA, per germline (reference sequence). Trimming pared 1 base from V and 5 bases from J, leaving 5 bases between. The CDR3 totals 11 residues.

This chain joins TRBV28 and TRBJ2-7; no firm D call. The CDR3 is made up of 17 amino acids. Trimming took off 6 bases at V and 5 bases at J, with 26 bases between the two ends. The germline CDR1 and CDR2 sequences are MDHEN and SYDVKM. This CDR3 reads CASSPSGPEYSSHEQYF. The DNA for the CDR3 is TGTGCCAGCAGCCCCTCGGGCCCCGAGTACTCCAGCCACGAGCAGTACTTC.

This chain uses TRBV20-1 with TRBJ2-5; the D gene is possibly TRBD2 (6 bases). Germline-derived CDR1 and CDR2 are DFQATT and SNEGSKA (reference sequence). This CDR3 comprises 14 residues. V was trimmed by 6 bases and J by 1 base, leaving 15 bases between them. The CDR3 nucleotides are TGCAGTGCCCCGGACTACCCCTCCCAAGAGACCCAGTACTTC. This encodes CSAPDYPSQETQYF.

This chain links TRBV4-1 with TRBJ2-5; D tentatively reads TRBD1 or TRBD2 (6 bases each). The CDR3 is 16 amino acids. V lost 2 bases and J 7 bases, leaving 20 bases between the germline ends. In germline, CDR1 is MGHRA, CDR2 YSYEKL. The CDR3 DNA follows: TGCGCCAGCAGCCAACCAACCCTGGCAGGAGGGGGGACCCAGTACTTC. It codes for CASSQPTLAGGGTQYF.

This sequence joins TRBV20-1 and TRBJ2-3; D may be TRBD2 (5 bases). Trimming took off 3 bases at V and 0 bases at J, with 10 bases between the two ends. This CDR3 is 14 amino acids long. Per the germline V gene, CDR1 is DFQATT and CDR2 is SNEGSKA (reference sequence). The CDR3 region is CSARRRASTDTQYF. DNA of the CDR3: TGCAGTGCTAGGAGGCGGGCGAGCACAGATACGCAGTATTTT.

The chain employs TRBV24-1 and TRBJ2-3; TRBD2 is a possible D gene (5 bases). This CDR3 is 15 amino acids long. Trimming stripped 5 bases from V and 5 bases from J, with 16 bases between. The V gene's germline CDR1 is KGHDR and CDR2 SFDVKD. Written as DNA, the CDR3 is TGTGCCACCAGTGGTACTAGTTCGGGTCGAGATACGCAGTATTTT. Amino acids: CATSGTSSGRDTQYF.

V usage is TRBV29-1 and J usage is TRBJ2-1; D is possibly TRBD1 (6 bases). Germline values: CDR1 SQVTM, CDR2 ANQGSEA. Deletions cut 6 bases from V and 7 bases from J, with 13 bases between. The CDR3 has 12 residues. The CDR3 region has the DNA TGCAGCGTCGCTCCCCAGGGGAATGAGCAGTTCTTC. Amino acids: CSVAPQGNEQFF.

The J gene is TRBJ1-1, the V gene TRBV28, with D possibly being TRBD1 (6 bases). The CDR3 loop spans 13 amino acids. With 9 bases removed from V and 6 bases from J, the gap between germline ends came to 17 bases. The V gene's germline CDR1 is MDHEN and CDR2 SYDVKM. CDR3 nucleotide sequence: TGTGCCAGTCTTTCGGGGGCAGTAGCTGAAGCTTTCTTT. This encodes CASLSGAVAEAFF.

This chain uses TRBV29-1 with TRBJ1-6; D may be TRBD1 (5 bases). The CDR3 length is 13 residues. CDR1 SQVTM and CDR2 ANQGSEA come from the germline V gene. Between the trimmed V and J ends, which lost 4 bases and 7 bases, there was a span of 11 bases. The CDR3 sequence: CSVAEGRNSPLHF. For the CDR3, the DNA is TGCAGCGTTGCGGAGGGGCGGAATTCACCCCTCCACTTT.

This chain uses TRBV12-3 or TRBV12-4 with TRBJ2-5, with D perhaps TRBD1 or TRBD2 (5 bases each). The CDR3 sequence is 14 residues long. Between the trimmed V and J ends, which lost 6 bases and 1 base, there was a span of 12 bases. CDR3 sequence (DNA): TGTGCCAGCAGCTTGGGACGCCTCCAAGAGACCCAGTACTTC. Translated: CASSLGRLQETQYF.

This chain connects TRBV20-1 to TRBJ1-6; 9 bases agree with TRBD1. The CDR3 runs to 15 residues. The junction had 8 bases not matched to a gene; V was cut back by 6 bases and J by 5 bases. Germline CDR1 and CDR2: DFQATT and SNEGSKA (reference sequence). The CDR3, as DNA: TGCAGTGCAAAGGACAGGGGAAGGGATAATTCACCCCTCCACTTT. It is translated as CSAKDRGRDNSPLHF.

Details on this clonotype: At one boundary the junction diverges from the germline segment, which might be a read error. CDR3 sequence (DNA): TGTGCCAGCAGCTTAGGTGGTGCTAGCACAGATACGCAGTATTTT. Protein product: CASSLGGASTDTQYF. The chain uses TRBV5-1 and TRBJ2-3; D is unresolved. The CDR3 runs 15 residues. Germline V gene lookup returns CDR1 SGHRS and CDR2 YFSETQ. The full variable domain, completed using reference TRBV5-1 and TRBJ2-3, is KAGVTQTPRYLIKTRGQQVTLSCSPISGHRSVSWYQQTPGQGLQFLFEYFSETQRNKGNFPGRFSGRQFSNSRSEMNVSTLELGDSALYLCASSLGGASTDTQYFGPGTRLTVL.

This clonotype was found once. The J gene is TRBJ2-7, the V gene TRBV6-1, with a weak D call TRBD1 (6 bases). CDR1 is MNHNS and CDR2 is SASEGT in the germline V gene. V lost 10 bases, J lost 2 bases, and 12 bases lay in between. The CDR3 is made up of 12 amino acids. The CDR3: CATRDTTYEQYF. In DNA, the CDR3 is TGTGCCACCCGGGACACCACCTACGAGCAGTACTTC.

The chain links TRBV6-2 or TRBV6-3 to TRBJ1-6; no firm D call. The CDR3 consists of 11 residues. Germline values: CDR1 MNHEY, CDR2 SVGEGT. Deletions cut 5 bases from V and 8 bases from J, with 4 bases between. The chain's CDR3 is CASSQYSPLHF. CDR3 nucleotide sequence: TGTGCCAGCAGTCAATATTCACCCCTCCACTTT.

The CDR3 DNA reads as TGCAGCCTAAGGTCTTATGGTGATGAGCAGTTCTTC. Translated, it gives CSLRSYGDEQFF. The chain links TRBV29-1 to TRBJ2-1; D remains ambiguous. Germline V lookup: CDR1 SQVTM, CDR2 ANQGSEA. V lost 8 bases to trimming and J lost 8 bases, with 16 bases between them. CDR3 length equals 12 residues.

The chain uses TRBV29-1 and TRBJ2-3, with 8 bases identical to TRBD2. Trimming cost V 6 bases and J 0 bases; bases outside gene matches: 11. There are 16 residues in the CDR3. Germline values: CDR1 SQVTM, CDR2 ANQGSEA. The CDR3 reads CSVAGGGKLSTDTQYF. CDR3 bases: TGCAGCGTGGCGGGGGGAGGAAAACTGAGCACAGATACGCAGTATTTT.

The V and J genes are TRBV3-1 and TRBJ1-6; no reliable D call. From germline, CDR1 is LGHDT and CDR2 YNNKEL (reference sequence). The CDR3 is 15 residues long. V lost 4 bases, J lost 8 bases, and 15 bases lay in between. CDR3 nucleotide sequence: TGTGCCAGCAGCCCTCGGACGGTCGGAGATTCACCCCTCCACTTT. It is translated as CASSPRTVGDSPLHF.

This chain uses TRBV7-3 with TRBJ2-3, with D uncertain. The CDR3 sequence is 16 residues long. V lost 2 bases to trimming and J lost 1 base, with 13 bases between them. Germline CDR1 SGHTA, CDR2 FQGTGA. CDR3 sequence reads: CASSLGVIAGTDTQYF. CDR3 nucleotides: TGTGCCAGCAGCTTAGGAGTAATCGCAGGCACAGATACGCAGTATTTT. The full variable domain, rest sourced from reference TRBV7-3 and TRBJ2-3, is GAGVSQTPSNKVTEKGKYVELRCDPISGHTALYWYRQSLGQGPEFLIYFQGTGAADDSGLPNDRFFAVRPEGSVSTLKIQRTERGDSAVYLCASSLGVIAGTDTQYFGPGTRLTVL.

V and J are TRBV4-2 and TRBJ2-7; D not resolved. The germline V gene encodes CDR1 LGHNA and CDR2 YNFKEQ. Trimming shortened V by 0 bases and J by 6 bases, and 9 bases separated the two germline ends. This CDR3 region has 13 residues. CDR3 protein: CASSQDTRFEQYF. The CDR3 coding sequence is TGTGCCAGCAGCCAAGATACGCGCTTCGAGCAGTACTTC.

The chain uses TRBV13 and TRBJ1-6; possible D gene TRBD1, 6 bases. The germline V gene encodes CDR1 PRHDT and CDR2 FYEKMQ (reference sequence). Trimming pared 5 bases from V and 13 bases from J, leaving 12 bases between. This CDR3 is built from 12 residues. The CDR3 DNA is TGTGCCAGCAGCGCCAGGGGTGGGCCCCTCCACTTT. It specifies CASSARGGPLHF.

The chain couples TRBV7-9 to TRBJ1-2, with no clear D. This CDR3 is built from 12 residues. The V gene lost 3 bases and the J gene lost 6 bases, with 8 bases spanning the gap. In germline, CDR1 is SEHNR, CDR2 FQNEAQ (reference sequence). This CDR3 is CASSLAGNGYTF. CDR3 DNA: TGTGCCAGCAGCTTGGCGGGGAATGGCTACACCTTC.

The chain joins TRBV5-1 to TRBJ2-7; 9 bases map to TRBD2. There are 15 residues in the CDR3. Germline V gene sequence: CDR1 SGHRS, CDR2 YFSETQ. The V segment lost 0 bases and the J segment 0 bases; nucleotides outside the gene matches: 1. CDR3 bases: TGCGCCAGCAGCTTGGATAGCGGGAGCTCCTACGAGCAGTACTTC. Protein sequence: CASSLDSGSSYEQYF. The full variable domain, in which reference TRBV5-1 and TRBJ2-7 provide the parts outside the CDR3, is KAGVTQTPRYLIKTRGQQVTLSCSPISGHRSVSWYQQTPGQGLQFLFEYFSETQRNKGNFPGRFSGRQFSNSRSEMNVSTLELGDSALYLCASSLDSGSSYEQYFGPGTRLTVT.